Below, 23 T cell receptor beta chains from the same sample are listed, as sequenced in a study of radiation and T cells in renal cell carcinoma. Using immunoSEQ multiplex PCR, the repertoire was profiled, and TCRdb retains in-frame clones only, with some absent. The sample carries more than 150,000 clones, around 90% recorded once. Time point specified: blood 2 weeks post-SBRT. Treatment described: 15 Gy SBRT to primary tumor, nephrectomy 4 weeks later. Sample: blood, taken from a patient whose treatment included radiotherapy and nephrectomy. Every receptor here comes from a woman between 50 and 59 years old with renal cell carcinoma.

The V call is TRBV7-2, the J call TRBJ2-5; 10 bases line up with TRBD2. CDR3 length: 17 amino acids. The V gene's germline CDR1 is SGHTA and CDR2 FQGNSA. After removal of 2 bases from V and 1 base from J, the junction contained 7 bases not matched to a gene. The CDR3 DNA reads TGTGCCAGCAGCTTAACAGGGAGCGGGGGGGGCCAAGAGACCCAGTACTTC. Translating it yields CASSLTGSGGGQETQYF.

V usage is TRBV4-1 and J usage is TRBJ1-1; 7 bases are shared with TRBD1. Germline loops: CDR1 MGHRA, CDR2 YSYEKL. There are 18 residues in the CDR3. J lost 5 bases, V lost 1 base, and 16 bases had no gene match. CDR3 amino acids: CASSQVGELGGENTEAFF. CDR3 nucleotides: TGCGCCAGCAGCCAAGTCGGAGAACTAGGGGGCGAGAATACTGAAGCTTTCTTT.

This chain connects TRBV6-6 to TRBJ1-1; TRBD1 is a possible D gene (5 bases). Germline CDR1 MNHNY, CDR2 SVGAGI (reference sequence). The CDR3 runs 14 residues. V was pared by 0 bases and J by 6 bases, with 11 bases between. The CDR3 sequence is CASSYSGAWSEAFF. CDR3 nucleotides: TGTGCCAGCAGTTACTCCGGGGCTTGGTCTGAAGCTTTCTTT.

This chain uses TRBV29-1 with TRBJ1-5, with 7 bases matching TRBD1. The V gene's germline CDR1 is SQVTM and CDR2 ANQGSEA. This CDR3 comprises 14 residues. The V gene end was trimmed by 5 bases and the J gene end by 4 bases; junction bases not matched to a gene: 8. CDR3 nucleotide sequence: TGCAGCGTTTCTCAGGGGGTTGAGAATCAGCCCCAGCATTTT. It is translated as CSVSQGVENQPQHF. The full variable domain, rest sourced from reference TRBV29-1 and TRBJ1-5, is SAVISQKPSRDICQRGTSLTIQCQVDSQVTMMFWYRQQPGQSLTLIATANQGSEATYESGFVIDKFPISRPNLTFSTLTVSNMSPEDSSIYLCSVSQGVENQPQHFGDGTRLSIL.

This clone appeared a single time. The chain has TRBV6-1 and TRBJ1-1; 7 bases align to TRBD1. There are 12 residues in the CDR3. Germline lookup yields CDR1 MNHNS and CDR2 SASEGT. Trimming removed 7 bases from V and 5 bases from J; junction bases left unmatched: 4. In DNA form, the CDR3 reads TGTGCCAGCAATCGACAGGGTACTGAAGCTTTCTTT. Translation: CASNRQGTEAFF.

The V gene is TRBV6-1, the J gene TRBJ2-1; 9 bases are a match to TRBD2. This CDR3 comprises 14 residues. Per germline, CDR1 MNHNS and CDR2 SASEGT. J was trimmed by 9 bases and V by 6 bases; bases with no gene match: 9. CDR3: CASSPSGAFSEQFF. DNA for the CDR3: TGTGCCAGCAGCCCTAGCGGGGCCTTCTCTGAGCAGTTCTTC.

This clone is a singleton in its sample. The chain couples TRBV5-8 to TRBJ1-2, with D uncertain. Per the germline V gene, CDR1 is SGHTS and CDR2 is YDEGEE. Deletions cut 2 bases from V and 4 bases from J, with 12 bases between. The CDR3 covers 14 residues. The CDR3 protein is CASSFSQMLYGYTF. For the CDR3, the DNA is TGTGCCAGCAGCTTTTCCCAGATGCTCTATGGCTACACCTTC.

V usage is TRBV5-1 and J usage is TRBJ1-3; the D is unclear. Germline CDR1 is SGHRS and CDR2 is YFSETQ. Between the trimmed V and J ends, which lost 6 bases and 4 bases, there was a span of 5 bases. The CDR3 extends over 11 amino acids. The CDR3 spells CASTVGNTIYF. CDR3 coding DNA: TGCGCCAGCACGGTCGGAAACACCATATATTTT.

CDR3: CASSWMGRGGSSYEQYF. The CDR3 DNA follows: TGTGCCAGCTCTTGGATGGGTCGGGGGGGAAGCTCCTACGAGCAGTACTTC. The V and J genes are TRBV18 and TRBJ2-7; 8 bases are shared with TRBD2. Germline V gene sequence: CDR1 KGHSH, CDR2 LQKENI. Trimming took 6 bases from V and 0 from J; bases not matched to a gene: 13. This CDR3 spans 17 amino acids.

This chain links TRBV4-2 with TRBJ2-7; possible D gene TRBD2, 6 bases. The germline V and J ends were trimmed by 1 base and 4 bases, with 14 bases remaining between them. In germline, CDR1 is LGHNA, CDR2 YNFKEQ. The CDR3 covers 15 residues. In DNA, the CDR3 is TGTGCCAGCAGCCAAGGCCAGGGTCGGGGGTACGAGCAGTACTTC. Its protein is CASSQGQGRGYEQYF.

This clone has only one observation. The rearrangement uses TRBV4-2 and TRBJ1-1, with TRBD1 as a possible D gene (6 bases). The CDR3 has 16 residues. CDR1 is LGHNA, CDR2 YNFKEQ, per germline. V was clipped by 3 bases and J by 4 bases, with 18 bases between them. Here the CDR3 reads CASSHTSQGRGTEAFF. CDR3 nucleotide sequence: TGTGCCAGCAGCCACACCTCCCAGGGCAGGGGCACTGAAGCTTTCTTT.

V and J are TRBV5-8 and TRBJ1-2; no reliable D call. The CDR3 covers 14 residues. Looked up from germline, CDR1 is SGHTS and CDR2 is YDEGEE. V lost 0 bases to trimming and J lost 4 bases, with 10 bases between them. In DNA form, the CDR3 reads TGTGCCAGCAGCTTGGTTGGACGAGGCTATGGCTACACCTTC. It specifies CASSLVGRGYGYTF. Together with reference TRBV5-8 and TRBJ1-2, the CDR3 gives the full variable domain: EAGVTQSPTHLIKTRGQQATLRCSPISGHTSVYWYQQALGLGLQFLLWYDEGEERNRGNFPPRFSGRQFPNYSSELNVNALELEDSALYLCASSLVGRGYGYTFGSGTRLTVV.

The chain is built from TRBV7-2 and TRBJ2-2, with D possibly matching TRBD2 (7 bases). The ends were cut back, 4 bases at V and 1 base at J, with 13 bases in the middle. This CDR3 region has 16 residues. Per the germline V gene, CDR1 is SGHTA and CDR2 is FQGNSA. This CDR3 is CASSSGLGGNTGELFF. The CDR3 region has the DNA TGTGCCAGCAGCTCCGGACTAGGGGGGAACACCGGGGAGCTGTTTTTT.

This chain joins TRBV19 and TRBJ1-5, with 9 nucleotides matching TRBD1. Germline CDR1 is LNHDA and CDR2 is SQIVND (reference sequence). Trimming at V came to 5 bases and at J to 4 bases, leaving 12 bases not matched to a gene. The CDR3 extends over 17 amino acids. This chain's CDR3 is CASSPSADRGGNQPQHF. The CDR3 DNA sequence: TGTGCCAGTAGTCCCTCCGCGGACAGGGGAGGGAATCAGCCCCAGCATTTT.

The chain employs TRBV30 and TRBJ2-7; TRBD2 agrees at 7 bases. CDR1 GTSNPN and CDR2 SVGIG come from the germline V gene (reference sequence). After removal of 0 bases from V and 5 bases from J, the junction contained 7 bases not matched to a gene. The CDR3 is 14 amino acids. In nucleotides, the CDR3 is TGTGCCTGGAGTGTCTTGGGGGGGTTTGACGAGCAGTACTTC. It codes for CAWSVLGGFDEQYF.

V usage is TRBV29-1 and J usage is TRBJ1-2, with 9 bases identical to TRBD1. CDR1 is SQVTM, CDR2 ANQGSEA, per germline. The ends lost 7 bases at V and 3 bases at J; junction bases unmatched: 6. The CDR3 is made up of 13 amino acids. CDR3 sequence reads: CSAGQGKDYGYTF. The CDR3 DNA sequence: TGCAGCGCTGGACAGGGGAAGGACTATGGCTACACCTTC.

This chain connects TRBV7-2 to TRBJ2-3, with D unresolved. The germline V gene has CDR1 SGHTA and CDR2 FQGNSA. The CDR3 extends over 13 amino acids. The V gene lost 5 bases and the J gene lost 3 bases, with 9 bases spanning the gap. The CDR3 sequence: CASSRLLTDTQYF. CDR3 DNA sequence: TGTGCCAGCAGCCGACTTTTAACAGATACGCAGTATTTT.

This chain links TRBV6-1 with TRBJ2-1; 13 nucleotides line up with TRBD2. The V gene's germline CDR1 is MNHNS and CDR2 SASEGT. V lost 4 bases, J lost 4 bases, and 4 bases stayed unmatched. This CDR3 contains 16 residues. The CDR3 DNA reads TGTGCCAGCAGTGGACTAGCGGGGGGTCCTTACAATGAGCAGTTCTTC. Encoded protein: CASSGLAGGPYNEQFF.

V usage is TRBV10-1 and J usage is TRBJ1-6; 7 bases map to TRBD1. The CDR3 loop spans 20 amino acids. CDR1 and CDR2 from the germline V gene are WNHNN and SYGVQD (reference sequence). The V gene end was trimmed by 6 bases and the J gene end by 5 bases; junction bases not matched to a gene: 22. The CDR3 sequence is CASSGHPRSGQKQNNSPLHF. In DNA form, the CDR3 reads TGCGCCAGCAGCGGACACCCCCGATCGGGACAGAAACAGAATAATTCACCCCTCCACTTT.

The CDR3 region has the DNA TGCGCCAGCAGCGCGGGACAGACCTACAATGAGCAGTTCTTC. Protein product: CASSAGQTYNEQFF. The chain joins TRBV5-1 to TRBJ2-1; TRBD1 might be the D (7 bases). Germline lookup yields CDR1 SGHRS and CDR2 YFSETQ. The CDR3 spans 14 residues. Trimming took 4 bases from V and 2 from J, leaving 10 bases between them.

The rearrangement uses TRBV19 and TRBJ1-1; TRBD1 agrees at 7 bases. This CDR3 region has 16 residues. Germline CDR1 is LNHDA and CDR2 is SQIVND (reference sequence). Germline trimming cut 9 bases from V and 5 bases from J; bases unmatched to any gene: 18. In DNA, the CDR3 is TGTGCCAGGGGCTCTAAAGGGCAGGGACAGATGACTGAAGCTTTCTTT. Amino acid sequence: CARGSKGQGQMTEAFF.

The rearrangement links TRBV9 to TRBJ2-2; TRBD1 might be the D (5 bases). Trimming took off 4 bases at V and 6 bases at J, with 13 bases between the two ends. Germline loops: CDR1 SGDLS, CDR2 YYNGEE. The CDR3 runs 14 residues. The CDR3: CASSPLRAAGELFF. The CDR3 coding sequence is TGTGCCAGCAGCCCCCTCAGGGCCGCCGGGGAGCTGTTTTTT.

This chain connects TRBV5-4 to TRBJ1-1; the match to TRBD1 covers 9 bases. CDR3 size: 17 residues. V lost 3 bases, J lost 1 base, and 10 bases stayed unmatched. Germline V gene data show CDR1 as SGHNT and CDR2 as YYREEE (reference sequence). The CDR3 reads CASSSTLQGARNTEAFF. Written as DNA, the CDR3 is TGTGCCAGCAGCTCCACACTACAGGGGGCTCGGAACACTGAAGCTTTCTTT.